The 8 T cell receptor beta chains given below trace back to one sample, sequenced in a study of cytotoxic CD8 clonotypes in ibrutinib-treated CLL. Sequencing was performed with immunoSEQ multiplex PCR; in TCRdb, only in-frame clones are kept and a portion is missing. The sample has about 300,000 clones; roughly four fifths are singletons. This material consisted of PBMCs, taken at disease progression, from a patient treated with ibrutinib. The receptors derive from a human donor with chronic lymphocytic leukemia.

The chain is built from TRBV15 and TRBJ1-2; maybe TRBD1 (6 bases). CDR3 length: 13 amino acids. In germline, CDR1 is LNHNV, CDR2 YYDKDF (reference sequence). With 4 bases removed from V and 4 bases from J, the gap between germline ends came to 10 bases. In DNA, the CDR3 is TGTGCCACCAGCATCAGGGGAAGCTATGGCTACACCTTC. Its translation: CATSIRGSYGYTF.

V gene TRBV10-3 combines with J gene TRBJ1-1; a possible D gene is TRBD1 (5 bases). This CDR3 is built from 15 residues. With 3 bases removed from V and 1 base from J, the gap between germline ends came to 12 bases. The germline CDR1 and CDR2 sequences are ENHRY and SYGVKD. The CDR3 nucleotides read TGTGCCATCAGTGAACCGGGACGATCGAACACTGAAGCTTTCTTT. The encoded protein is CAISEPGRSNTEAFF.

The chain uses TRBV5-1 and TRBJ1-1, with 8 positions matching TRBD1. The V and J ends lost 4 bases and 3 bases, in that order; junction bases with no gene match: 2. From germline, CDR1 is SGHRS and CDR2 YFSETQ. The CDR3 spans 13 residues. CDR3 in DNA: TGCGCCAGCAGCAAGACAGGGGACACTGAAGCTTTCTTT. This sequence encodes CASSKTGDTEAFF.

The J gene is TRBJ1-4, the V gene TRBV5-1; 7 bases map to TRBD1. The trim removed 3 bases at V and 4 bases at J, leaving 6 bases unmatched. This CDR3 has 15 residues. The germline CDR1 and CDR2 sequences are SGHRS and YFSETQ. CDR3 DNA sequence: TGCGCCAGCAGCTCCCGGACAGGTAGTAATGAAAAACTGTTTTTT. Translating it yields CASSSRTGSNEKLFF.

This clone was detected once. The V and J genes are TRBV10-2 and TRBJ2-1; 9 nucleotides line up with TRBD2. The junction had 2 bases not matched to a gene; V was cut back by 4 bases and J by 1 base. This CDR3 is 15 amino acids long. CDR1 is WSHSY, CDR2 SAAADI, per germline. Written as DNA, the CDR3 is TGCGCCAGCAGTGCTAGCGGGATTTCCTACAATGAGCAGTTCTTC. Protein product: CASSASGISYNEQFF.

This chain links TRBV18 with TRBJ1-1; 7 positions match TRBD1. The CDR3 runs to 14 residues. CDR1 KGHSH and CDR2 LQKENI come from the germline V gene. V lost 3 bases and J lost 5; bases outside the gene matches: 6. CDR3 DNA: TGTGCCAGCTCACCGGACAGGAAAGGTACTGAAGCTTTCTTT. This gives the protein CASSPDRKGTEAFF. Looking up the rest from reference TRBV18 and TRBJ1-1 gives the full variable domain: NAGVMQNPRHLVRRRGQEARLRCSPMKGHSHVYWYRQLPEEGLKFMVYLQKENIIDESGMPKERFSAEFPKEGPSILRIQQVVRGDSAAYFCASSPDRKGTEAFFGQGTRLTVV.

As DNA, the CDR3 is TGCAGTGCAACCCGGGGGTGGGAAGCTTTCTTT. Its protein is CSATRGWEAFF. V and J are TRBV20-1 and TRBJ1-1, with D perhaps TRBD1 (5 bases). Per the germline V gene, CDR1 is DFQATT and CDR2 is SNEGSKA (reference sequence). The CDR3 runs 11 residues. Trimming shortened V by 6 bases and J by 8 bases, and 13 bases separated the two germline ends.

The J gene is TRBJ2-7, the V gene TRBV18, with D uncertain. This CDR3 spans 16 amino acids. Germline V gene lookup returns CDR1 KGHSH and CDR2 LQKENI. The V end was cut by 0 bases, the J end by 3 bases, with 15 bases between. CDR3 DNA: TGTGCCAGCTCACCACCGTCCGCACAGAACCGCTACGAGCAGTACTTC. This gives the protein CASSPPSAQNRYEQYF.